This T cell receptor (beta chain) originates from a study of T cell responses to AZD1222 COVID-19 vaccine. Study-wide points: Donors, mostly white British, included more females; clonal diversity was possibly underestimated. Across spike, vaccine-associated CD4 TCRs were found, dominant at 160-218 and 743-854. Nearly half of the spike-specific TCRs reportedly recognize variant regions that carry no mutations.

The protocol was immunoSEQ multiplex PCR, while the TCRdb copy is restricted to in-frame clones and leaves out a portion. The table records about 210,000 clones, 94% of them present only once. V shed 5 bases, J shed 5 bases, and the junction held 3 bases outside the gene matches. This CDR3 has 13 residues. The V gene's germline CDR1 is SEHNR and CDR2 FQNEAQ (reference sequence). With respect to this clone: The antigen is undetermined.

This TCR derives from an adult who received the MenACWY meningococcal vaccine as a control. This chain joins TRBV7-9 and TRBJ2-7; 10 nucleotides agree with TRBD2. This specimen was peripheral blood, taken 28 days after the second dose of the MenACWY control vaccine. CDR3 sequence reads: CASSPAGGDEQYF. In DNA form, the CDR3 reads TGTGCCAGCAGCCCAGCGGGGGGGGACGAGCAGTACTTC.